The 10 T cell receptor beta chains reported below all come from one sample, sequenced in a study of blood T cell repertoires in COVID-19. The data were produced by immunoSEQ multiplex PCR, yet TCRdb's version contains in-frame clones alone and is incomplete. The data hold 200,000 to 250,000 clones, with about 90% observed a single time. The sequenced material came from peripheral blood. The receptors originated from a woman aged 18-29 years who had recovered from COVID-19.

This clone has more than one count but fewer than ten. The rearrangement links TRBV7-9 to TRBJ1-2, with D perhaps TRBD1 (5 bases). Trimming removed 1 base at V and 6 bases at J, with 9 bases between. The germline V gene encodes CDR1 SEHNR and CDR2 FQNEAQ (reference sequence). CDR3 length equals 13 residues. The CDR3 protein is CASSLGWGDGYTF. As DNA, the CDR3 is TGTGCCAGCAGCTTAGGATGGGGGGATGGCTACACCTTC.

Only one count was recorded for this clone. J is TRBJ1-4 and V is TRBV30; 10 bases agree with TRBD1. The junction had 12 bases not matched to a gene; V was cut back by 3 bases and J by 2 bases. This CDR3 comprises 18 residues. Per the germline V gene, CDR1 is GTSNPN and CDR2 is SVGIG (reference sequence). CDR3 residues: CAWRTGTGASRTNEKLFF. The DNA of the CDR3 is TGTGCCTGGAGGACCGGGACAGGGGCTTCTCGGACTAATGAAAAACTGTTTTTT.

V is TRBV15 and J is TRBJ2-7; 7 bases map to TRBD1. Germline V gene lookup returns CDR1 LNHNV and CDR2 YYDKDF (reference sequence). This CDR3 region has 14 residues. J gave up 5 bases and V 5 bases, and 9 bases lay outside the gene matches. CDR3 bases: TGTGCCACCAGCCCGCGACAGGGCAGGAACGAGCAGTACTTC. Encoded protein: CATSPRQGRNEQYF.

This sequence joins TRBV20-1 and TRBJ1-2, with TRBD1 identical over 7 bases. Germline V lookup: CDR1 DFQATT, CDR2 SNEGSKA (reference sequence). With 6 bases clipped from V and 6 bases from J, the junction kept 4 bases outside the gene matches. The CDR3 is 11 residues long. The CDR3 sequence: CSATQGDGYTF. The CDR3 nucleotides read TGCAGTGCCACCCAGGGGGATGGCTACACCTTC.

This clone was seen just once. The V call is TRBV11-2, the J call TRBJ2-7; TRBD2 agrees at 15 bases. Trimming at V came to 3 bases and at J to 4 bases, leaving 7 bases not matched to a gene. The length of the CDR3 is 17 residues. Germline V CDR1 and CDR2: SGHAT, FQNNGV. The CDR3 DNA reads TGTGCCAGCAGCTTTTGGACTAGCGGGAGGGCCGGATACGAGCAGTACTTC. Translated: CASSFWTSGRAGYEQYF.

The V and J genes are TRBV15 and TRBJ2-7; TRBD1 matches 8 bases. CDR3 size: 15 residues. Germline lookup yields CDR1 LNHNV and CDR2 YYDKDF (reference sequence). V shed 0 bases and J 3 bases; nucleotides not matched to a gene: 4. Here the CDR3 reads CATSREATGGYEQYF. In DNA form, the CDR3 reads TGTGCCACCAGCAGAGAAGCCACAGGGGGCTACGAGCAGTACTTC. Supplemented by reference TRBV15 and TRBJ2-7, the full variable domain reads DAMVIQNPRYQVTQFGKPVTLSCSQTLNHNVMYWYQQKSSQAPKLLFHYYDKDFNNEADTPDNFQSRRPNTSFCFLDIRSPGLGDTAMYLCATSREATGGYEQYFGPGTRLTVT.

The V call is TRBV6-2 or TRBV6-3, the J call TRBJ1-6, with unresolved D. The CDR3 is 17 amino acids. Germline lookup yields CDR1 MNHEY and CDR2 SVGEGT. The V end was cut by 0 bases, the J end by 0 bases, with 9 bases between. This CDR3 reads CASSYSLGVSYNSPLHF. CDR3 nucleotides: TGTGCCAGCAGTTACTCGCTCGGAGTCTCCTATAATTCACCCCTCCACTTT.

This rearrangement joins TRBV7-2 to TRBJ1-5; 7 nucleotides align to TRBD1. The V gene end was trimmed by 3 bases and the J gene end by 3 bases; junction bases not matched to a gene: 2. The germline V gene has CDR1 SGHTA and CDR2 FQGNSA. The CDR3 is made up of 14 amino acids. The CDR3 sequence is CASSLTGFNQPQHF. CDR3 bases: TGTGCCAGCAGCTTGACAGGGTTCAATCAGCCCCAGCATTTT.

The chain has TRBV27 and TRBJ2-7, with TRBD2 matching 8 bases. Trimming cost V 6 bases and J 2 bases; bases outside gene matches: 6. CDR1 and CDR2 (germline): MNHEY, SMNVEV (reference sequence). The CDR3 is 14 residues long. CDR3 in DNA: TGTGCCAGCAGGGCGGGACTAGGGGCCTACGAGCAGTACTTC. Translated: CASRAGLGAYEQYF.

The genes are TRBV28 and TRBJ2-1; TRBD1 might be the D (5 bases). This CDR3 comprises 16 residues. The germline CDR1 and CDR2 sequences are MDHEN and SYDVKM. Trimming removed 2 bases at V and 8 bases at J, with 19 bases between. CDR3 DNA: TGTGCCAGCAGTTTACCCCAGGACACAAGGAGCGATGAGCAGTTCTTC. Amino acids: CASSLPQDTRSDEQFF.